The rows below give T cell receptor beta chains drawn from one sample of a study of blood T cell repertoires in COVID-19. Sequenced by immunoSEQ multiplex PCR; TCRdb stores in-frame clones only, minus some. The sample carries roughly 170,000 clones, 80% to 90% recorded once. The sequenced sample was peripheral blood. These receptor sequences come from a man between 65 and 80 years old with active or convalescent COVID-19. Each CDR3 is given with its conserved first and last residue. The order of the fields is V gene, J gene, D gene, clone size, CDR3 protein, CDR3 DNA. The D gene is left open where the match is weak. A row's size may be missing; if present it is once, few, many or a size class.

TRBV7-9	TRBJ1-2	TRBD1	.	CASSHQGEANYGYTF	TGTGCCAGCAGCCATCAGGGGGAGGCTAACTATGGCTACACCTTC
TRBV5-1	TRBJ2-1	TRBD2	.	CASSRTSAGGPNEQFF	TGCGCCAGCAGCAGGACATCAGCGGGAGGGCCCAATGAGCAGTTCTTC
TRBV5-8	TRBJ1-5	TRBD1	.	CASSLGTGQYQPQHF	TGTGCCAGCAGCTTGGGGACAGGACAATATCAGCCCCAGCATTTT
TRBV25-1	TRBJ2-1	.	.	CASSEWGRGAYNEQFF	TGTGCCAGCAGTGAATGGGGCAGGGGCGCCTACAATGAGCAGTTCTTC
TRBV3-1/TRBV3-2	TRBJ1-2	.	.	CASSPSTRVLHYGYTF	TGTGCCAGCAGCCCCTCCACCAGGGTACTCCACTATGGCTACACCTTC
TRBV5-1	TRBJ2-7	.	.	CASSLAGSSYEQYF	TGCGCCAGCAGCTTGGCGGGTAGCTCCTACGAGCAGTACTTC
TRBV19	TRBJ2-1	.	.	CASSFRDTYNEQFF	TGTGCCAGTAGTTTCCGGGACACCTACAATGAGCAGTTCTTC
TRBV27	TRBJ1-3	.	.	CASSYGQPGHGNTIYF	TGTGCCAGCAGCTATGGACAACCTGGTCACGGAAACACCATATATTTT
TRBV9	TRBJ1-6	.	.	CASSLRQTSSYNSPLHF	TGTGCCAGCAGCTTACGACAGACGAGCTCCTATAATTCACCCCTCCACTTT
TRBV19	TRBJ1-4	TRBD1	.	CASRTGTGNEKLFF	TGTGCCAGTAGAACCGGGACAGGGAATGAAAAACTGTTTTTT
TRBV3-1/TRBV3-2	TRBJ1-5	TRBD1	.	CASSQGDRVVDQPQHF	TGTGCCAGCAGCCAAGGGGACAGGGTTGTAGATCAGCCCCAGCATTTT
TRBV18	TRBJ2-1	.	once	CASSPPSTSYNEQFF	TGTGCCAGCTCACCACCTAGCACCTCCTACAATGAGCAGTTCTTC
TRBV7-2	TRBJ1-2	.	.	CASSSSGRISYTF	TGTGCCAGCAGCTCCTCCGGTCGAATAAGCTACACCTTC
TRBV7-2	TRBJ1-6	TRBD1	.	CASSLDRAPNSPLHF	TGTGCCAGCAGCTTGGACAGGGCCCCAAATTCACCCCTCCACTTT
TRBV6-2/TRBV6-3	TRBJ2-7	.	.	CASSNPREQYF	TGTGCCAGCAGTAACCCGAGGGAGCAGTACTTC
TRBV4-3	TRBJ2-1	TRBD2	.	CASSQDPAGGPNNEQFF	TGCGCCAGCAGCCAAGATCCAGCGGGAGGGCCCAACAATGAGCAGTTCTTC
TRBV9	TRBJ2-1	TRBD2	.	CASSVASPASGHGNEQFF	TGTGCCAGCAGCGTAGCCTCTCCGGCTAGCGGGCATGGGAATGAGCAGTTCTTC
TRBV6-5	TRBJ2-3	.	.	CATVPSRSSTDTQYF	TGTGCCACGGTTCCTTCCAGGTCTAGCACAGATACGCAGTATTTT
TRBV9	TRBJ1-5	.	.	CASSLGQTNQPQHF	TGTGCCAGCAGCCTAGGACAGACTAATCAGCCCCAGCATTTT
TRBV9	TRBJ1-2	.	.	CASSPQGSNYGYTF	TGTGCCAGCAGCCCACAGGGTTCTAACTATGGCTACACCTTC
TRBV5-1	TRBJ2-7	TRBD2	.	CASSLGTSGNDEQYF	TGCGCCAGCAGCTTGGGGACTAGCGGGAACGACGAGCAGTACTTC
TRBV7-2	TRBJ2-1	.	once	CASSPIWASSSYNEQFF	TGTGCCAGCAGCCCCATTTGGGCGTCAAGCTCCTACAATGAGCAGTTCTTC
TRBV18	TRBJ2-7	TRBD2	.	CASSPELLAGGAEQYF	TGTGCCAGCTCACCTGAACTACTAGCGGGAGGTGCCGAGCAGTACTTC
TRBV7-2	TRBJ2-1	TRBD1	.	CASSPQAATGGDEQFF	TGTGCCAGCAGCCCGCAAGCCGCGACAGGGGGCGATGAGCAGTTCTTC
TRBV6-2/TRBV6-3	TRBJ2-4	TRBD1	.	CASSDRDIQYF	TGTGCCAGCAGTGACAGGGACATTCAGTACTTC
TRBV6-6	TRBJ1-2	.	.	CASIQSFSYGYTF	TGTGCCAGCATTCAGTCCTTTTCCTATGGCTACACCTTC
TRBV18	TRBJ1-1	.	few	CASSRDGGATEAFF	TGTGCCAGCTCCCGGGACGGGGGGGCCACTGAAGCTTTCTTT
TRBV28	TRBJ1-2	.	.	CASRGFGYTF	TGTGCCAGCAGGGGCTTTGGCTACACCTTC
TRBV14	TRBJ1-1	TRBD1	.	CASSQANRGTEAFF	TGTGCCAGCAGCCAAGCGAACAGGGGGACTGAAGCTTTCTTT
TRBV7-8	TRBJ1-1	TRBD1	once	CASSLAGQGVYTEAFF	TGTGCCAGCAGCTTAGCGGGGCAGGGGGTTTACACTGAAGCTTTCTTT
TRBV4-1	TRBJ2-1	.	.	CASSQVGRRSYNEQFF	TGCGCCAGCAGCCAAGTGGGGAGAAGGTCCTACAATGAGCAGTTCTTC
TRBV29-1	TRBJ1-5	TRBD1	.	CSVADRDQPQHF	TGCAGCGTCGCCGACAGGGATCAGCCCCAGCATTTT
TRBV28	TRBJ2-4	TRBD1	once	CAAGTGGAKNIQYF	TGTGCCGCAGGAACAGGGGGGGCCAAAAACATTCAGTACTTC
TRBV6-2/TRBV6-3	TRBJ2-7	TRBD1	few	CASSPSRDSSSYEQYF	TGTGCCAGCAGTCCGAGCCGGGACAGTAGCTCCTACGAGCAGTACTTC
TRBV4-1	TRBJ2-7	TRBD2	.	CASSHDRGGGRSYEQYF	TGCGCCAGCAGCCATGATCGCGGCGGGGGGCGCTCCTACGAGCAGTACTTC
TRBV21-1	TRBJ2-6	.	.	CPSTKNRDSGANVLTF	TGTCCCAGCACAAAAAACCGGGACTCTGGGGCCAACGTCCTGACTTTC
TRBV2	TRBJ1-2	.	.	CASSEARSNYGYTF	TGTGCCAGCAGTGAAGCTCGCAGTAACTATGGCTACACCTTC